This TCR beta chain is drawn from a study of T cells after posttransplantation cyclophosphamide. Study-wide findings and caveats: Blood and skin or GI T cell repertoires showed limited TRB overlap. TRB clonality was highly associated with recipient CMV seropositivity and reactivation.

In regard to this clone: Its cognate antigen is unknown.

Clones were read by immunoSEQ multiplex PCR, and TCRdb kept only the in-frame ones, dropping some. This table holds about 9,200 clones, 85% to 90% found once. V trimming: 4 bases; J trimming: 3 bases; junction bases outside the gene matches: 5. The CDR3 length is 15 residues. Germline V gene sequence: CDR1 MNHEY, CDR2 SMNVEV (reference sequence). The chain uses TRBV27 and TRBJ2-7; 11 bases are shared with TRBD1. The TCR sequence derives from a woman aged 60-70 years in good health, CMV-negative, and a related stem cell transplant donor. What was sequenced was memory CD4+ T cells sorted from PBMCs. DNA of the CDR3: TGTGCCAGCAGTTCCCCGGGACAGGGGGACTACGAGCAGTACTTC. This gives the protein CASSSPGQGDYEQYF.